The sequence of this T cell receptor (beta chain) was determined in a study of OX40 agonist ivuxolimab in advanced cancers. Blood sampling took place at baseline, cycle 4 day 1, and cycle 7 day 1. V was pared by 3 bases and J by 5 bases, with 5 bases of the junction left unmatched. CDR1 is SGHAT, CDR2 FQNNGV, per germline. The CDR3 sequence is 15 residues long. The assay was immunoSEQ multiplex PCR, and TCRdb's table has in-frame clones only and misses some. The sample yields 85,000 to 100,000 clones, more than 85% seen once. The sequences come from CD4+ or CD8+ T cells sorted from blood, collected in a trial of the OX40 agonist ivuxolimab. V and J are TRBV11-2 and TRBJ2-2, with TRBD2 identical over 8 bases. This clonotype was sampled from an adult with an advanced solid tumor such as melanoma, head and neck, liver or kidney cancer. The CDR3 DNA sequence: TGTGCCAGCAGCTTCGGCGGGAGGTGGACCGGGGAGCTGTTTTTT. This gives the protein CASSFGGRWTGELFF.